This TCR beta chain was captured in a study of a mutant IDH1 vaccine in newly diagnosed glioma. Whole-study context: Sex among treated patients split about 62% male, roughly 40% female; mean age was about 43 years. Standard pretreatment was either radiotherapy, temozolomide, or, for most, radiochemotherapy with temozolomide.

General study findings and limits: Seemingly, pseudoprogression had no relation to changes in the top peripheral T cell clonotypes.

Worth noting for this clone: Its antigen is undetermined.

TCRdb keeps only in-frame clones here, not all; method: immunoSEQ multiplex PCR. The profile shows around 37,000 clones, roughly 92% of them singletons. Regarding time point: baseline, week 1 (first vaccination visit). Treatment of the sample: pre-vaccination baseline after standard-of-care therapy. The specimen comprised PBMCs, sampled from a glioma patient treated with radiotherapy, temozolomide or both. The source is a man in his late teens or twenties with glioma.

Here the CDR3 DNA reads TGTGCCAGCAGTCGTCCAGGACAGGTTGTCCACGAGCAGTACTTC. Its translation: CASSRPGQVVHEQYF. The V call is TRBV28, the J call TRBJ2-7; the match to TRBD1 covers 7 bases. This CDR3 is built from 15 residues. CDR1 MDHEN and CDR2 SYDVKM come from the germline V gene. The V and J ends lost 5 bases and 5 bases, in that order; junction bases with no gene match: 12.